The T cell receptor (beta chain) under discussion was sequenced for a study of CD8 T cells in Susac syndrome. Study-level background: Each patient with Susac syndrome, at the time of blood draw, was therapy-naive, on corticosteroids, or on intravenous immunoglobulin alone.

This clonotype was seen just once. The junction had 7 bases not matched to a gene; V was cut back by 5 bases and J by 4 bases. In germline, CDR1 is SNHLY, CDR2 FYNNEI. This CDR3 is built from 15 residues. Reverse transcription of roughly 0.5 to 1 ug RNA used random hexamers. By means of immunoSEQ multiplex PCR, TCR beta CDR3 spanning 54 Vbeta and 13 Jbeta underwent amplification. TCRdb used MiXCR to reprocess the immunoSEQ multiplex PCR reads, holding one entry per CDR3 protein. The data contain roughly 200,000 distinct CDR3 sequences, 85% to 95% of them singletons. The chain couples TRBV2 to TRBJ1-4, with 7 bases that match TRBD1. This receptor was obtained from a human donor with Susac syndrome. The source material was CD4+ T cells from PBMCs. The chain's CDR3 is CASSRPGQINEKLFF. The CDR3 DNA reads TGTGCCAGCAGTCGACCGGGACAGATTAATGAAAAACTGTTTTTT.